This T cell receptor beta chain was obtained from a study of blood T cells in healthy people across ages. This CDR3 has 13 residues. Trimming took off 3 bases at V and 6 bases at J, with 9 bases between the two ends. A second PCR of 7 to 11 cycles used a sample-barcoded 5' primer and a J-beta primer mix. One entry per CDR3 protein, called by TCRdb with MiXCR from the 5' RACE reads. This sample carries around 800,000 distinct CDR3 sequences, roughly 24% of them seen once, and the ten largest clones take approximately 2.9%. General study points: Compared with aged donors, long-lived donors showed fewer expanded clones, suggesting selection.

This clonotype appeared a few times. The antigen is not known. These data were also reused for a study on T cells of mothers and their children.

What was sequenced was blood. This sequence originates from a boy younger than 18 in good health. The V call is TRBV12-3 or TRBV12-4, the J call TRBJ2-1; D may be TRBD2 (5 bases). CDR3 protein: CASSFAEGNEQFF. CDR3 nucleotides: TGTGCCAGCAGTTTCGCCGAGGGCAATGAGCAGTTCTTC.